This section outlines one T cell receptor (beta chain) sequence together with its context. The sample belongs to a study of T-cell memory formation after mild COVID-19. The CDR3 runs to 14 residues. CDR1 and CDR2 (germline): SGHDT, YYEEEE. V was pared by 3 bases and J by 0 bases, with 2 bases of the junction left unmatched. TCRdb re-derived calls from the 5' RACE reads in MiXCR, one entry per CDR3 protein. The sample holds some 210,000 distinct CDR3 sequences, under 30% seen once. Sequences were obtained from PBMCs or a T cell subset sorted from them (not recorded which). This receptor was identified in an adult woman who had mild COVID-19 (a few samples of this study predate the infection). Cell type and time point are not known. V gene TRBV5-6 combines with J gene TRBJ1-1; 7 positions match TRBD1. The DNA for the CDR3 is TGTGCCAGCAGCTGGGACAGTATGAACACTGAAGCTTTCTTT. It translates to CASSWDSMNTEAFF.